The 16 T cell receptor beta chains listed next were all sequenced from one sample in a study of vaccination effects on CD4 cells after COVID-19 (dated by TCRdb to between 2021 and 2022). Their cognate antigens are unknown. The protocol used for the library was the immunoSEQ multiplex PCR assay. TCRdb took over this immuneACCESS table, retaining in-frame rearrangements with V and J assigned. Such tables are incomplete; in checked studies, under half of the missing clones stem from an unresolved V gene, and the remainder is unexplained. The sample includes some 69,000 clones, with roughly 74% observed a single time. The leading ten clones occupy around 2.9% of the sample. To identify antigen-specific CD4+ T cell clonotypes by their expansion, the ViraFEST assay first stimulated PBMC with viral peptide pools and then applied TCR sequencing. After about 10 days of culture, CD4+ T cells were isolated with the EasySep CD4+ T cell isolation kit. Healthy vaccine recipients had no prior SARS-CoV-2 infection, confirmed by negative nucleocapsid antibodies before and after vaccination.

The material sequenced was CD4+ T cells from PBMCs cultured with HCoV-NL63 spike peptides, taken before COVID-19 vaccination. According to the study, the label for this sample's cell subset or site signals: HCoV-NL63 spike overlapping peptide pool stimulation. Receptor source: a human donor who received a COVID-19 vaccine.

The gene calls are TRBV5-8 and TRBJ2-5; D possibly corresponds to TRBD1 (6 bases). The V end lost 4 bases, the J end lost 0 bases, and 13 bases lay between the germline ends. The CDR3 is 15 amino acids. Germline loops: CDR1 SGHTS, CDR2 YDEGEE. The CDR3 DNA reads as TGTGCCAGCAGCCTCCGGGACACCGACCAAGAGACCCAGTACTTC. It translates to CASSLRDTDQETQYF.

The chain joins TRBV4-1 to TRBJ1-1, with D possibly matching TRBD1 (6 bases). The V gene's germline CDR1 is MGHRA and CDR2 YSYEKL. This CDR3 comprises 19 residues. The V end lost 0 bases, the J end lost 1 base, and 21 bases lay between the germline ends. DNA for the CDR3: TGCGCCAGCAGCCAAGAATCCGCAGTCTTGGGGGCTAAGAACACTGAAGCTTTCTTT. This codes for CASSQESAVLGAKNTEAFF.

The chain uses TRBV5-6 and TRBJ1-1; D is undetermined. The CDR3 loop spans 11 amino acids. The V gene's germline CDR1 is SGHDT and CDR2 YYEEEE. The V gene lost 2 bases and the J gene lost 2 bases, with 1 base spanning the gap. As DNA, the CDR3 is TGTGCCAGCAGCTTCAACACTGAAGCTTTCTTT. Protein sequence: CASSFNTEAFF.

This clone was counted only a few times. The chain recombines TRBV6-5 with TRBJ1-6; 7 bases agree with TRBD1. CDR1 is MNHEY and CDR2 is SVGAGI in the germline V gene. V was clipped by 8 bases and J by 8 bases; unmatched bases: 6. The CDR3 loop spans 13 amino acids. The CDR3 DNA reads as TGTGCCAGCTGCCGACAGGGTGATTCACCCCTCCACTTT. As protein: CASCRQGDSPLHF.

The CDR3 is CASSLSLAGAGETQYF. Written as DNA, the CDR3 is TGCGCCAGCAGCTTGTCCCTAGCGGGGGCAGGAGAGACCCAGTACTTC. The chain employs TRBV5-1 and TRBJ2-5; TRBD2 matches at 10 bases. Germline CDR1 is SGHRS and CDR2 is YFSETQ. The CDR3 spans 16 residues. V shed 1 base, J shed 4 bases, and the junction held 7 bases outside the gene matches.

The rearrangement joins TRBV30 to TRBJ1-2; D is uncertain. CDR1 and CDR2 from the germline V gene are GTSNPN and SVGIG (reference sequence). Trimming shortened V by 4 bases and J by 7 bases, and 16 bases separated the two germline ends. The CDR3 length is 13 residues. The CDR3 is CAWKLERSGGYTF. The CDR3 DNA follows: TGTGCCTGGAAGCTGGAAAGGTCGGGTGGCTACACCTTC.

The gene calls are TRBV3-1 (or the pseudogene TRBV3-2) and TRBJ1-1, with D hard to call. Germline CDR1 LGHDT, CDR2 YNNKEL (reference sequence). The CDR3 is made up of 12 amino acids. Trimming removed 3 bases from V and 4 bases from J, with 6 bases in between. As DNA, the CDR3 is TGTGCCAGCAGCCAGTCTTTCACTGAAGCTTTCTTT. Translating it yields CASSQSFTEAFF.

The chain is built from TRBV7-3 and TRBJ2-3; D is possibly TRBD1 (5 bases). V lost 5 bases, J lost 6 bases, and 12 bases lay in between. There are 13 residues in the CDR3. The germline V gene has CDR1 SGHTA and CDR2 FQGTGA. CDR3 region: CASSQRHRDTQYF. For the CDR3, the DNA is TGTGCCAGCAGCCAGCGCCACAGGGATACGCAGTATTTT.

Here the CDR3 DNA reads TGTGCCAGCAGCCCGGGGACAGGGGGTGACTACGAGCAGTACGTC. This encodes CASSPGTGGDYEQYV. The chain recombines TRBV5-5 with TRBJ2-7; 11 bases line up with TRBD1. The CDR3 spans 15 residues. Germline V CDR1 and CDR2: SGHKS, YYEKEE (reference sequence). Trimming at V came to 4 bases and at J to 3 bases, leaving 6 bases not matched to a gene.

Here the CDR3 reads CASSLVRGPSGYTF. The CDR3 DNA follows: TGTGCCAGCAGCTTAGTCAGAGGGCCCAGCGGCTACACCTTC. The rearrangement uses TRBV7-2 and TRBJ1-2; no definite D call. V lost 1 base and J 8 bases, leaving 14 bases between the germline ends. Germline loops: CDR1 SGHTA, CDR2 FQGNSA. The CDR3 length is 14 residues.

The chain employs TRBV5-1 and TRBJ1-5; 10 bases line up with TRBD1. Per the germline V gene, CDR1 is SGHRS and CDR2 is YFSETQ. V was pared by 4 bases and J by 6 bases, with 7 bases of the junction left unmatched. The CDR3 runs to 15 residues. The CDR3 reads CASSVTGGTGQPQHF. CDR3 DNA sequence: TGCGCCAGCAGCGTGACAGGGGGCACTGGTCAGCCCCAGCATTTT.

The chain carries TRBV11-2 and TRBJ1-4; tentatively, D is TRBD1 (5 bases). There are 15 residues in the CDR3. The germline CDR1 and CDR2 sequences are SGHAT and FQNNGV. V was trimmed by 2 bases and J by 5 bases, leaving 12 bases between them. The CDR3 loop is CASSLIAGWNEKLFF. CDR3 sequence (DNA): TGTGCCAGCAGCTTAATTGCAGGGTGGAATGAAAAACTGTTTTTT. Looking up the rest from reference TRBV11-2 and TRBJ1-4 gives the full variable domain: EAGVAQSPRYKIIEKRQSVAFWCNPISGHATLYWYQQILGQGPKLLIQFQNNGVVDDSQLPKDRFSAERLKGVDSTLKIQPAKLEDSAVYLCASSLIAGWNEKLFFGSGTQLSVL.

The chain carries TRBV5-4 and TRBJ1-3; TRBD1 might be the D (6 bases). CDR3 length: 16 amino acids. V lost 1 base and J lost 2, with 13 bases in between. Germline CDR1 is SGHNT and CDR2 is YYREEE (reference sequence). The DNA of the CDR3 is TGTGCCAGCAGCTTGCCCCCGGGGGGGCCTGGAAACACCATATATTTT. Amino acids: CASSLPPGGPGNTIYF.

The chain has TRBV3-1 (or the pseudogene TRBV3-2) and TRBJ2-7; 9 bases agree with TRBD1. Germline loops: CDR1 LGHDT, CDR2 YNNKEL (reference sequence). V lost 4 bases and J lost 4; bases outside the gene matches: 8. The CDR3 covers 15 residues. CDR3: CASSRTGTGNYEQYV. CDR3 nucleotides: TGTGCCAGCAGCCGGACCGGGACAGGGAATTACGAGCAGTACGTC.

The table lists this clone with a few counts. The chain couples TRBV27 to TRBJ2-1, with D perhaps being TRBD1 or TRBD2 (5 bases each). The germline V gene has CDR1 MNHEY and CDR2 SMNVEV (reference sequence). The CDR3 has 15 amino acids. Trimming stripped 2 bases from V and 6 bases from J, with 14 bases between. The CDR3 DNA sequence: TGTGCCAGCAGTTTACGGGCAGGGACGGCCAATGAGCAGTTCTTC. Translation: CASSLRAGTANEQFF.

V is TRBV18 and J is TRBJ2-5; D is possibly TRBD1 (5 bases). The germline gives CDR1 KGHSH, CDR2 LQKENI. The CDR3 contains 13 residues. Trimming removed 8 bases from V and 2 bases from J, with 12 bases in between. CDR3 sequence reads: CASGARLQETQYF. The CDR3 nucleotides are TGTGCCAGCGGGGCCCGGTTACAAGAGACCCAGTACTTC.